This T cell receptor (beta chain) derives from a study of technical replicates of blood from a handful of donors. The CDR3 loop spans 16 amino acids. V shed 0 bases and J 3 bases; nucleotides not matched to a gene: 8. CDR1 and CDR2 (germline): SGHAT, FQNNGV. Produced via immunoSEQ multiplex PCR; TCRdb's table is partial and in-frame only. The profile shows tens of thousands of clones, around 96% of them singletons. This receptor was obtained from a human donor in good health. This chain links TRBV11-2 with TRBJ2-7; 7 nucleotides line up with TRBD2. Source material: T cells isolated from PBMCs. The CDR3: CASSLDFASGYYEQYF. CDR3 nucleotide sequence: TGTGCCAGCAGCTTAGATTTTGCTAGCGGATACTACGAGCAGTACTTC.